The 7 T cell receptor beta chains below were found in one sample sequenced in a study of early T cells in non-severe SARS-CoV-2 infection. TCRdb analysed the 5' RACE reads with MiXCR anew, one entry per CDR3 protein. The sample has 60,000 to 75,000 distinct CDR3 sequences, 9.5% to 12% seen once. This specimen consisted of whole blood, obtained at baseline. The receptor source for this set is an adult who was a healthcare worker with PCR-confirmed SARS-CoV-2 infection or an uninfected control (not recorded which).

The rearrangement uses TRBV7-2 and TRBJ2-4; D uncertain. The CDR3 consists of 13 residues. The V and J ends lost 1 base and 9 bases respectively, with 10 bases between them. Germline values: CDR1 SGHTA, CDR2 FQGNSA. The CDR3 here is CASSLVLGGIQYF. For the CDR3, the DNA is TGTGCCAGCAGCTTAGTGTTGGGTGGCATTCAGTACTTC.

Only a few counts were recorded for this clonotype. The J gene is TRBJ1-2, the V gene TRBV7-2; D is possibly TRBD1 (5 bases). The CDR3 sequence is 16 residues long. Germline V gives CDR1 SGHTA, CDR2 FQGNSA. V lost 5 bases and J lost 0, with 16 bases in between. The CDR3 is CASSPQGSGTNYGYTF. Here the CDR3 DNA reads TGTGCCAGCAGCCCCCAGGGATCTGGGACTAACTATGGCTACACCTTC. The complete variable domain, with remaining parts taken from reference TRBV7-2 and TRBJ1-2, reads GAGVSQSPSNKVTEKGKDVELRCDPISGHTALYWYRQSLGQGLEFLIYFQGNSAPDKSGLPSDRFSAERTGGSVSTLTIQRTQQEDSAVYLCASSPQGSGTNYGYTFGSGTRLTVV.

The table lists this clonotype with a few counts. The chain carries TRBV11-2 and TRBJ2-7; D gene uncertain. This CDR3 has 14 amino acids. Looked up from germline, CDR1 is SGHAT and CDR2 is FQNNGV. Trimming took 0 bases from V and 5 from J, leaving 11 bases between them. This CDR3 is CASSLDRSYHEQYF. As DNA, the CDR3 is TGTGCCAGCAGCTTAGATCGATCGTACCACGAGCAGTACTTC.

This clonotype has ten or more counts. The V gene is TRBV19, the J gene TRBJ2-5; 9 nucleotides agree with TRBD1. Germline trimming cut 5 bases from V and 2 bases from J; bases unmatched to any gene: 12. Germline assignment: CDR1 LNHDA and CDR2 SQIVND (reference sequence). This CDR3 comprises 17 residues. In DNA, the CDR3 is TGTGCCAGTAGTCTAGTGGCCCCCGGACAGGGGCAAGAGACCCAGTACTTC. Translation gives CASSLVAPGQGQETQYF. Full variable domain (rest looked up from reference TRBV19 and TRBJ2-5): DGGITQSPKYLFRKEGQNVTLSCEQNLNHDAMYWYRQDPGQGLRLIYYSQIVNDFQKGDIAEGYSVSREKKESFPLTVTSAQKNPTAFYLCASSLVAPGQGQETQYFGPGTRLLVL.

This clonotype was counted between two and nine times. The chain carries TRBV9 and TRBJ2-2; the match to TRBD2 covers 13 bases. The length of the CDR3 is 18 residues. The ends lost 5 bases at V and 0 bases at J; junction bases unmatched: 7. The V gene's germline CDR1 is SGDLS and CDR2 YYNGEE. CDR3 sequence reads: CASSLGLAGNANTGELFF. The CDR3 DNA reads as TGTGCCAGCAGTCTGGGACTAGCGGGAAACGCGAACACCGGGGAGCTGTTTTTT.

This clonotype has a handful of counts. The V call is TRBV6-5, the J call TRBJ2-2; D is undetermined. V dropped 6 bases and J dropped 4 bases, with 9 bases sitting between them. This CDR3 is built from 13 residues. Germline V lookup: CDR1 MNHEY, CDR2 SVGAGI. The CDR3 DNA sequence: TGTGCCAGCAGAAAAATAGCCACCGGGGAGCTGTTTTTT. Its translation is CASRKIATGELFF.

This clonotype was seen repeatedly, ten times or more. The genes are TRBV13 and TRBJ1-1; 10 nucleotides match TRBD1. Looked up from germline, CDR1 is PRHDT and CDR2 is FYEKMQ (reference sequence). V lost 4 bases and J lost 11; bases outside the gene matches: 7. CDR3 size: 13 residues. The CDR3 nucleotides read TGTGCCAGCAGCTACCGACAGGGGGCAATGGCTTTCTTT. Amino acids: CASSYRQGAMAFF.